One sample yielded the 24 T cell receptor beta chains listed below, sequenced in a study of blood T cell repertoires in COVID-19. The data were produced by immunoSEQ multiplex PCR, yet TCRdb's version contains in-frame clones alone and is incomplete. In the table there are about 140,000 clones, just under 90% of which are singletons. The specimen sequenced was peripheral blood. These receptors all come from a woman over 75 with acute or convalescent COVID-19.

The chain links TRBV18 to TRBJ1-4; 8 bases line up with TRBD1. Germline-derived CDR1 and CDR2 are KGHSH and LQKENI. J gave up 8 bases and V 3 bases, and 8 bases lay outside the gene matches. This CDR3 has 15 residues. The CDR3 bases are TGTGCCAGCTCACCTCCGGGACAGGCGGGAGAAAAACTGTTTTTT. It is translated as CASSPPGQAGEKLFF.

This chain links TRBV7-2 with TRBJ2-3; D might be TRBD1 (5 bases). Germline assignment: CDR1 SGHTA and CDR2 FQGNSA. CDR3 length equals 14 residues. V gave up 1 base and J gave up 3 bases, with 8 bases separating them. As DNA, the CDR3 is TGTGCCAGCAGCTTAGACTCAGGGACAGATACGCAGTATTTT. Translation gives CASSLDSGTDTQYF.

This chain connects TRBV5-1 to TRBJ1-4; D perhaps matches TRBD1 (5 bases). The CDR3 loop spans 15 amino acids. With 2 bases removed from V and 2 bases from J, the gap between germline ends came to 10 bases. In germline, CDR1 is SGHRS, CDR2 YFSETQ. The CDR3 nucleotides are TGCGCCAGCAGCTTTCATGGGGGGACTAATGAAAAACTGTTTTTT. The encoded protein is CASSFHGGTNEKLFF.

V is TRBV18 and J is TRBJ1-1, with TRBD1 matching 7 bases. After removal of 4 bases from V and 5 bases from J, the junction contained 16 bases not matched to a gene. Germline V gene data show CDR1 as KGHSH and CDR2 as LQKENI. This CDR3 has 17 residues. The DNA for the CDR3 is TGTGCCAGCTCACTTACAGGGGTGGGGGTTGGCAAGACTGAAGCTTTCTTT. It encodes CASSLTGVGVGKTEAFF. Together with reference TRBV18 and TRBJ1-1, the CDR3 gives the full variable domain: NAGVMQNPRHLVRRRGQEARLRCSPMKGHSHVYWYRQLPEEGLKFMVYLQKENIIDESGMPKERFSAEFPKEGPSILRIQQVVRGDSAAYFCASSLTGVGVGKTEAFFGQGTRLTVV.

The chain recombines TRBV21-1 with TRBJ1-4; the table names TRBD1, a call not compared with the DNA. TRBV21-1 corresponds to a pseudogene. The CDR3 is 15 residues long. For the CDR3, the DNA is TGTGCCAGCAAACCGGGACAGGCAACTAATGAAAAACTGTTTTTT. It encodes CASKPGQATNEKLFF.

This chain links TRBV18 with TRBJ1-3; D possibly corresponds to TRBD1 (6 bases). V lost 5 bases and J 0 bases, leaving 14 bases between the germline ends. CDR1 and CDR2 (germline): KGHSH, LQKENI. This CDR3 is 16 amino acids long. CDR3 amino acids: CASSSLRGLSGNTIYF. CDR3 DNA: TGTGCCAGCTCAAGCCTCAGGGGCCTCTCTGGAAACACCATATATTTT.

This rearrangement joins TRBV18 to TRBJ1-2, with 9 bases lining up with TRBD1. J lost 4 bases, V lost 3 bases, and 12 bases had no gene match. The CDR3 spans 17 residues. Germline values: CDR1 KGHSH, CDR2 LQKENI. The CDR3 nucleotides read TGTGCCAGCTCACCGCTAGTCCCGGGACAGGGCATCTATGGCTACACCTTC. Protein: CASSPLVPGQGIYGYTF.

V is TRBV6-5 and J is TRBJ2-1; a weak D match, TRBD2 (7 bases). With 7 bases removed from V and 8 bases from J, the gap between germline ends came to 15 bases. CDR3 length: 13 residues. The germline gives CDR1 MNHEY, CDR2 SVGAGI. DNA of the CDR3: TGTGCCAGCATTGGGGGGGCCAGAGATGAGCAGTTCTTC. Amino acids: CASIGGARDEQFF.

The V and J genes are TRBV10-2 and TRBJ1-6; D is perhaps TRBD1 (6 bases). The V end lost 3 bases, the J end lost 10 bases, and 16 bases lay between the germline ends. Germline V CDR1 and CDR2: WSHSY, SAAADI. The CDR3 runs to 15 residues. Written as DNA, the CDR3 is TGCGCCAGCAGTGAAGGGACACCTAGGAGGTCACCCCTCCACTTT. It is translated as CASSEGTPRRSPLHF.

Here the CDR3 reads CASSPTGNLLYEQYF. CDR3 nucleotides: TGTGCCAGCAGTCCAACAGGTAACCTTCTGTACGAGCAGTACTTC. This chain uses TRBV6-5 with TRBJ2-7; weak D call: TRBD1 (5 bases). The CDR3 consists of 15 residues. In germline, CDR1 is MNHEY, CDR2 SVGAGI. Trimming took off 5 bases at V and 4 bases at J, with 18 bases between the two ends.

This chain connects TRBV7-8 to TRBJ1-2; TRBD1 might be the D (6 bases). The V and J ends lost 5 bases and 8 bases respectively, with 12 bases between them. This CDR3 contains 12 residues. Germline lookup yields CDR1 SGHVS and CDR2 FQNEAQ. The CDR3 protein is CASSPGQLGYTF. The CDR3 region has the DNA TGTGCCAGCAGCCCCGGACAGTTAGGCTACACCTTC.

The chain has TRBV10-3 and TRBJ1-2, with D hard to call. CDR3 length equals 15 residues. Germline V lookup: CDR1 ENHRY, CDR2 SYGVKD. V lost 6 bases, J lost 7 bases, and 21 bases lay in between. In nucleotides, the CDR3 is TGTGCCATCAGAAAAGGGCCGGGAGCGGTAGGTGGCTACACCTTC. It encodes CAIRKGPGAVGGYTF.

The chain employs TRBV5-1 and TRBJ1-3; the match to TRBD1 covers 10 bases. Germline lookup yields CDR1 SGHRS and CDR2 YFSETQ. This CDR3 is 16 amino acids long. The V and J ends lost 1 base and 2 bases, in that order; junction bases with no gene match: 3. CDR3 protein: CASSLQGQGAGNTIYF. The CDR3 DNA follows: TGCGCCAGCAGCTTGCAAGGACAGGGGGCTGGAAACACCATATATTTT.

The rearrangement joins TRBV3-1 (or the pseudogene TRBV3-2) to TRBJ1-1; TRBD1 agrees at 9 bases. V was clipped by 1 base and J by 1 base; unmatched bases: 4. Germline V lookup: CDR1 LGHDT, CDR2 YNNKEL (reference sequence). The CDR3 spans 16 residues. The CDR3 bases are TGTGCCAGCAGCCAAGGACCGGGACAGGGGAACACTGAAGCTTTCTTT. This encodes CASSQGPGQGNTEAFF.

CDR3 sequence (DNA): TGTGCCAGCAGCCAAGCCCTAGGGACAGGCCATAATGAAAAACTGTTTTTT. Protein: CASSQALGTGHNEKLFF. The V gene is TRBV14, the J gene TRBJ1-4; 8 bases fit TRBD1. This CDR3 is built from 17 residues. Germline V gene data show CDR1 as SGHDN and CDR2 as FVKESK. Trimming cost V 1 base and J 4 bases; bases outside gene matches: 8.

The chain uses TRBV14 and TRBJ1-1, with D hard to call. Germline CDR1 SGHDN, CDR2 FVKESK. The V and J ends lost 4 bases and 2 bases respectively, with 17 bases between them. This CDR3 is 16 amino acids long. The CDR3 DNA is TGTGCCAGCAGCCTCCGAGGGCAGGAGTCTAACACTGAAGCTTTCTTT. Its translation: CASSLRGQESNTEAFF. Full variable domain (rest looked up from reference TRBV14 and TRBJ1-1): EAGVTQFPSHSVIEKGQTVTLRCDPISGHDNLYWYRRVMGKEIKFLLHFVKESKQDESGMPNNRFLAERTGGTYSTLKVQPAELEDSGVYFCASSLRGQESNTEAFFGQGTRLTVV.

The chain has TRBV6-5 and TRBJ2-7, with 7 bases identical to TRBD1. Unmatched junction bases numbered 4, after V lost 6 bases and J lost 2 bases. Per the germline V gene, CDR1 is MNHEY and CDR2 is SVGAGI. The CDR3 contains 13 residues. The CDR3 nucleotides read TGTGCCAGCAGGGACAGGCCGACCTACGAGCAGTACTTC. Its translation: CASRDRPTYEQYF.

The chain combines TRBV30 with TRBJ1-4, with D perhaps matching TRBD1 (6 bases). Germline assignment: CDR1 GTSNPN and CDR2 SVGIG (reference sequence). The CDR3 is 17 residues long. V gave up 0 bases and J gave up 5 bases, with 19 bases separating them. CDR3 bases: TGTGCCTGGAGTGTATCCCGAACGACAGGCCTAAATGAAAAACTGTTTTTT. Its protein is CAWSVSRTTGLNEKLFF.

This CDR3 reads CASSGQSAPLHF. The CDR3 DNA sequence: TGTGCCAGCAGTGGACAGTCTGCACCCCTCCACTTT. V and J are TRBV2 and TRBJ1-6, with D tentatively TRBD1 (5 bases). V lost 4 bases to trimming and J lost 11 bases, with 9 bases between them. Germline CDR1 SNHLY, CDR2 FYNNEI. CDR3 length: 12 amino acids.

The V gene is TRBV5-1, the J gene TRBJ2-5, with a possible D match to TRBD2 (5 bases). This CDR3 spans 12 amino acids. Trimming took off 4 bases at V and 2 bases at J, with 6 bases between the two ends. From germline, CDR1 is SGHRS and CDR2 YFSETQ. The CDR3 bases are TGCGCCAGCAGCCGGGAACAAGAGACCCAGTACTTC. The encoded protein is CASSREQETQYF.

The V call is TRBV5-1, the J call TRBJ2-4; 7 bases agree with TRBD1. J gave up 5 bases and V 5 bases, and 7 bases lay outside the gene matches. Germline assignment: CDR1 SGHRS and CDR2 YFSETQ. The CDR3 runs 14 residues. Written as DNA, the CDR3 is TGCGCCAGCAGACCGGCCGGGACAGAAAACATTCAGTACTTC. Its protein product is CASRPAGTENIQYF.

V is TRBV3-1 (or the pseudogene TRBV3-2) and J is TRBJ1-1; the match to TRBD1 covers 9 bases. The CDR3 has 16 amino acids. V trimming: 3 bases; J trimming: 4 bases; junction bases outside the gene matches: 9. CDR1 and CDR2 (germline): LGHDT, YNNKEL (reference sequence). The CDR3 here is CASSHGPPGQGTEAFF. The CDR3 nucleotides are TGTGCCAGCAGCCATGGGCCTCCGGGACAGGGCACTGAAGCTTTCTTT.

The CDR3 loop is CASSSPGGGRVPGNTIYF. The CDR3 DNA reads TGTGCCAGCAGCTCACCAGGCGGGGGCAGAGTACCTGGAAACACCATATATTTT. This sequence joins TRBV7-2 and TRBJ1-3, with D possibly matching TRBD1 (6 bases). The CDR3 length is 18 residues. Looked up from germline, CDR1 is SGHTA and CDR2 is FQGNSA. V lost 4 bases and J lost 2, with 21 bases in between.

V usage is TRBV7-6 and J usage is TRBJ1-5; the D gene is possibly TRBD1 (6 bases). Germline-derived CDR1 and CDR2 are SGHVS and FNYEAQ. The CDR3 totals 16 residues. Trimming removed 5 bases at V and 3 bases at J, with 17 bases between. The CDR3 DNA sequence: TGTGCCAGCAGCGAGTTCGCCGGGACAACCAATCAGCCCCAGCATTTT. Translating gives CASSEFAGTTNQPQHF. The variable domain in full, completed from reference TRBV7-6 and TRBJ1-5, reads GAGVSQSPRYKVTKRGQDVALRCDPISGHVSLYWYRQALGQGPEFLTYFNYEAQQDKSGLPNDRFSAERPEGSISTLTIQRTEQRDSAMYRCASSEFAGTTNQPQHFGDGTRLSIL.